The clone carrying this T cell receptor (beta chain) was observed a single time. Germline CDR1 reads SGHTA; CDR2 reads FQGTGA. This CDR3 has 16 amino acids. The V segment lost 4 bases and the J segment 4 bases; nucleotides outside the gene matches: 7. Sequenced by immunoSEQ multiplex PCR; TCRdb stores in-frame clones only, minus some. This repertoire shows 48,000 or so clones, 88% found once; its top ten account for 0.95% to 1.5%. This specimen belongs to a study of T cell changes during pregnancy in multiple sclerosis. This clonotype originated in a female donor with multiple sclerosis, enrolled in a pregnancy study. The specimen was CD4+ T cells from peripheral blood mononuclear cells, collected in the second trimester of pregnancy. The chain couples TRBV7-3 to TRBJ2-6; TRBD2 aligns across 7 bases. For the CDR3, the DNA is TGTGCCAGCAGCTATGGGGGGGGATCCGGGGCCAACGTCCTGACTTTC. This gives the protein CASSYGGGSGANVLTF.